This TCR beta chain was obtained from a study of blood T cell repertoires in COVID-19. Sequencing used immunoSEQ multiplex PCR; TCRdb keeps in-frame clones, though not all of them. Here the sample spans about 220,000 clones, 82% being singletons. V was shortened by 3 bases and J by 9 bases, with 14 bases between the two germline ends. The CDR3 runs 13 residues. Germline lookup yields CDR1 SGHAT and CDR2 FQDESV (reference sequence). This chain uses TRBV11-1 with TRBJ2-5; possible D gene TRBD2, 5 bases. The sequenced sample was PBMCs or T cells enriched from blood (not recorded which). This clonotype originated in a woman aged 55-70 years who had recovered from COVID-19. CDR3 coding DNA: TGTGCCAGCAGCTTCTTAATTAGGGAGCCCCAGTACTTC. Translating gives CASSFLIREPQYF.